These T cell receptor beta chains were read from a single sample in a study of shared clonotypes between healthy human individuals. Method: immunoSEQ multiplex PCR; TCRdb's copy keeps in-frame clones and lacks some. The sample records about 2 million clones, 95% being singletons. Sequenced material: naive CD4+ T cells sorted from blood. The origin of the receptors is a man aged 18 to 35 in good health. CDR3s include the opening cysteine and the closing phenylalanine or tryptophan. The D gene is left open where the match is weak. Size tells how often a clone was seen (once, few, many) or the class of an expanded clone, and some rows leave it out.

clone_size | j_call | d_call | v_call | cdr3_nt | cdr3_aa
. | TRBJ1-4 | . | TRBV6-5 | TGTGCCAGCAGTTCGTTAGGGGGAGTGTTTGAAAAACTGTTTTTT | CASSSLGGVFEKLFF
once | TRBJ2-7 | . | TRBV7-8 | TGTGCCAGCAGTCATAAAGAGGGAATTCGGGAGCAGTACTTC | CASSHKEGIREQYF
. | TRBJ2-3 | TRBD2 | TRBV7-9 | TGTGCCAGCAGCCAAGGGGCGGGGACTAGCCCAACAGATACGCAGTATTTT | CASSQGAGTSPTDTQYF
few | TRBJ1-2 | TRBD1 | TRBV27 | TGTGCCAGCAGGCCCCGACAGGGTAACGGCTACACCTTC | CASRPRQGNGYTF
. | TRBJ2-3 | TRBD2 | TRBV5-4 | TGTGCCAGCAGCTTGGCTCTAGCGGGGGCCTCCACAGATACGCAGTATTTT | CASSLALAGASTDTQYF
. | TRBJ2-7 | . | TRBV4-3 | TGCGCCAGCAGCCAAGATATCGCCGGGGTCTCGCCCTACGAGCAGTACTTC | CASSQDIAGVSPYEQYF
. | TRBJ2-2 | . | TRBV9 | TGTGCCAGCAGCGTAGGAGGACACACCGGGGAGCTGTTTTTT | CASSVGGHTGELFF
. | TRBJ1-2 | . | TRBV6-5 | TGTGCCTCCCAAAGCGGGGCCCAAGGCTACACCTTC | CASQSGAQGYTF
. | TRBJ2-2 | . | TRBV11-2 | TGTGCCAGCAGCCCCCACCAGGGCGGCGGGGAGCTGTTTTTT | CASSPHQGGGELFF
. | TRBJ2-7 | . | TRBV6-5 | TGTGCCAGCACCGACCGGGCCAGAATCGGCGAGCAGTACTTC | CASTDRARIGEQYF
. | TRBJ2-1 | TRBD1 | TRBV28 | TGTGCCAGCAGGGGCAGGGGGAGACGCTCCTACAATGAGCAGTTCTTC | CASRGRGRRSYNEQFF
. | TRBJ1-4 | TRBD1 | TRBV2 | TGTGCCAGCAGGGCCGGGACAGCAACTAATGAAAAACTGTTTTTT | CASRAGTATNEKLFF
. | TRBJ1-1 | . | TRBV2 | TGTGCCAGCACTCCTCTGAACACTGAAGCTTTCTTT | CASTPLNTEAFF
. | TRBJ2-7 | TRBD2 | TRBV5-1 | TGCACCAGCAGCTTGGCCAAAACTAGCGGTACCTACGAGCAGTACTTC | CTSSLAKTSGTYEQYF
. | TRBJ2-1 | TRBD1 | TRBV30 | TGTGCCGGCCTAGGGGGACAGGGGAGAACACGGGAGGGACTGGGCTACAATGAGCAGTTCTTC | CAGLGGQGRTREGLGYNEQFF
. | TRBJ2-7 | TRBD1 | TRBV5-1 | TGCGCCAGCAGCTTGTGGTTTCGGGACAGCCACGAGCAGTACTTC | CASSLWFRDSHEQYF
once | TRBJ2-7 | TRBD1 | TRBV11-2 | TGTGCCAGCAGCCGTGAATCAGGGGGCGAGCAGTACTTC | CASSRESGGEQYF
. | TRBJ2-7 | TRBD1 | TRBV19 | TGTGCCAGTAGCATACAGGGGGCCTACGAGCAGTACTTC | CASSIQGAYEQYF
. | TRBJ1-5 | . | TRBV7-2 | TGTGCCAGCAGCTCAGACGCAGGTGGCAATCAGCCCCAGCATTTT | CASSSDAGGNQPQHF
once | TRBJ1-5 | . | TRBV30 | TGTGCCTGGAGTGTCCCGAATCAGCCCCAGCATTTT | CAWSVPNQPQHF
once | TRBJ2-1 | . | TRBV7-9 | TGTGCCAGCAGCTTAATTTTGGGTGCCTACAATGAGCAGTTCTTC | CASSLILGAYNEQFF
. | TRBJ2-6 | TRBD1 | TRBV19 | TGTGCCAGTAGTTCCGGGACAGGGTCCGGGGCCAACGTCCTGACTTTC | CASSSGTGSGANVLTF
. | TRBJ2-3 | . | TRBV5-4 | TGTGCCAGCAGCTTGGACCAGGGGAGCTCAGATACGCAGTATTTT | CASSLDQGSSDTQYF
. | TRBJ1-2 | . | TRBV7-9 | TGTGCCAGCAGCTTACCGGGACGCCTCCAAGATAACTATGGCTACACCTTC | CASSLPGRLQDNYGYTF
. | TRBJ1-5 | . | TRBV5-6 | TGTGCCAGCAGCTTGGGTCGTCACAGAGCTCAGCCCCAGCATTTT | CASSLGRHRAQPQHF
. | TRBJ2-3 | TRBD2 | TRBV10-3 | TGTGCCATCAGACCCCCCCCGCGGGGGAGCACAGATACGCAGTATTTT | CAIRPPPRGSTDTQYF
once | TRBJ2-1 | . | TRBV2 | TGTGCCAGCAGTGATACGTCGGGAGCTTATGAGCAGTTCTTC | CASSDTSGAYEQFF
. | TRBJ1-1 | TRBD1 | TRBV6-5 | TGTGCCACCTACCGGGACAGGGGTAACACTGAAGCTTTCTTT | CATYRDRGNTEAFF
. | TRBJ2-7 | . | TRBV14 | TGTGCCAGCAGCCAGGTAAAGGGGTCCGAGCAGTACTTC | CASSQVKGSEQYF
. | TRBJ2-1 | TRBD2 | TRBV7-8 | TGTGCCAGCAGCCTTCTAGCGGGAGATTTCTACAATGAGCAGTTCTTC | CASSLLAGDFYNEQFF
few | TRBJ1-5 | . | TRBV25-1 | TGTGCCAGCAGTGCCGGCCCGGGGCCCCAGCATTTT | CASSAGPGPQHF
. | TRBJ2-5 | TRBD2 | TRBV14 | TGTGCCAGCAGCCGCGGACTAGCGGGAGAGGCCGAGACCCAGTACTTC | CASSRGLAGEAETQYF
once | TRBJ2-3 | . | TRBV27 | TGTGCCAGCAGGGGGCGGGTTCTGGGCACAGATACGCAGTATTTT | CASRGRVLGTDTQYF
. | TRBJ1-1 | . | TRBV11-1 | TGTGCCAGCTCCCCAAAAGTCCTGGGGGAAGCTTTCTTT | CASSPKVLGEAFF
. | TRBJ1-2 | TRBD1 | TRBV6-1 | TGTGCCAGCAGTGAAGGGACAGGGGGTGTTGGATACTATGGCTACACCTTC | CASSEGTGGVGYYGYTF
. | TRBJ2-3 | . | TRBV5-1 | TGCGCCAGCAGACGACTGCGATCTGCGGATACGCAGTATTTT | CASRRLRSADTQYF
once | TRBJ2-6 | . | TRBV6-5 | TGTGCCTCAAACAGGGCTGGGGCCAACGTCCTGACTTTC | CASNRAGANVLTF
. | TRBJ2-5 | . | TRBV5-4 | TGTGCCAGCGCCTACGACCAAGAGACCCAGTACTTC | CASAYDQETQYF
. | TRBJ2-2 | TRBD2 | TRBV2 | TGTGCCAGCAGTCTAGCGGGGTCGAACACCGGGGAGCTGTTTTTT | CASSLAGSNTGELFF
. | TRBJ2-3 | TRBD2 | TRBV30 | TGTGCCTGGAGTCCGTATCGGGGGGGGGACACAGATACGCAGTATTTT | CAWSPYRGGDTDTQYF
. | TRBJ1-1 | TRBD1 | TRBV5-1 | TGCGCCAGCAGCTCAGCCGGGACAGTGAACACTGAAGCTTTCTTT | CASSSAGTVNTEAFF
. | TRBJ1-5 | . | TRBV6-6 | TGTGCCAGCAGACTCCCGACGGGGGTTGGTCAGCCCCAGCATTTT | CASRLPTGVGQPQHF
. | TRBJ1-4 | . | TRBV5-1 | TGCGCCAGCAGCTTGGGGGGCAGCAATGAAAAACTGTTTTTT | CASSLGGSNEKLFF
. | TRBJ1-1 | . | TRBV5-1 | TGCGCCAGCAGCTTAGGCCGGAAGAACACTGAAGCTTTCTTT | CASSLGRKNTEAFF
. | TRBJ2-7 | TRBD1 | TRBV9 | TGTGCCAGCAGCGCCCCGACAGGGGACTACGAGCAGTACTTC | CASSAPTGDYEQYF
. | TRBJ1-2 | TRBD1 | TRBV6-6 | TGTGCCAGCAGGGACAGGAGTAACTATGGCTACACCTTC | CASRDRSNYGYTF
once | TRBJ1-2 | TRBD1 | TRBV7-9 | TGTGCCAGCAGCTTAGACAGGGGGCGAGTGAAGGGCTACACCTTC | CASSLDRGRVKGYTF
. | TRBJ1-5 | . | TRBV2 | TGTGCCAGCAGTGGGGGACACCCTAGCAATCAGCCCCAGCATTTT | CASSGGHPSNQPQHF
once | TRBJ1-1 | . | TRBV9 | TGTGCCAGCAGCGAGGGCCAAGGGGCCACTGAAGCTTTCTTT | CASSEGQGATEAFF